The 5 T cell receptor beta chains listed next were all sequenced from one sample in a study of human CD8 memory T cell subsets. TCR beta was sequenced from UMI-tagged 5' RACE libraries. With the 5' RACE reads reprocessed, TCRdb shows one record per CDR3 protein and no DNA. This sample's clone table lists about 3,500 distinct CDR3 sequences. Sample: CD8+ effector memory T cells (TEM) sorted from PBMCs. Documented subset: effector memory CD8 T cells, CCR7- CD45RO+ CD95+. The receptors here all came from a human donor in good health.

This clonotype is called medium-sized based on its frequency. V and J are TRBV4-1 and TRBJ2-1; TCRdb lists TRBD2, though no DNA is available to test this call. This CDR3 region has 13 residues. CDR1 MGHRA and CDR2 YSYEKL come from the germline V gene. The CDR3: CASSPGLAAEQFF.

V and J are TRBV11-2 and TRBJ2-7; with no DNA, the TCRdb D assignment of TRBD1 cannot be verified. Germline CDR1 is SGHAT and CDR2 is FQNNGV. This CDR3 region has 13 residues. This CDR3 is CASSLLGDYEQYF.

This chain uses TRBV20-1 with TRBJ2-1; TCRdb outputs TRBD2, but without DNA this stays unchecked. Germline CDR1 reads DFQATT; CDR2 reads SNEGSKA (reference sequence). The CDR3 is 14 residues long. The CDR3 loop reads CSAAGTSGYNEQFF.

The rearrangement links TRBV20-1 to TRBJ2-7; as DNA is missing, the TRBD1 call by TCRdb cannot be tested. This CDR3 comprises 15 residues. Germline V gives CDR1 DFQATT, CDR2 SNEGSKA (reference sequence). CDR3 sequence: CSATPGDRESYEQYF.

By frequency, this clonotype registers medium-sized. The chain couples TRBV5-1 to TRBJ2-1; the D call from TCRdb, TRBD2, cannot be confirmed without DNA. CDR3 size: 13 residues. The germline V gene has CDR1 SGHRS and CDR2 YFSETQ. The CDR3 loop is CASSLELATEQFF.